The source of this T cell receptor (beta chain) is a study of shared clonotypes between healthy human individuals. Broader study findings: The small donor group covered limited genetic and exposure diversity.

The table lists this clone with a count of one. Its antigen is unknown. The CDR3 sequence is 17 residues long. Germline V CDR1 and CDR2: MGHRA, YSYEKL. V trimming: 0 bases; J trimming: 0 bases; junction bases outside the gene matches: 6. The method was immunoSEQ multiplex PCR; TCRdb's version includes in-frame clones alone and lacks a portion of them. The sample lists 450,000 to 500,000 clones, 81% occurring once. This sequence originates from a woman between 35 and 50 years old in good health. Some clones in this sample may be carry-over from other donors' samples. The rearrangement joins TRBV4-1 to TRBJ2-3; TRBD2 matches at 7 bases. The sequenced sample consisted of PBMCs. As DNA, the CDR3 is TGCGCCAGCAGCCAAGATTGGCTAGCGGCTAGCACAGATACGCAGTATTTT. It specifies CASSQDWLAASTDTQYF.